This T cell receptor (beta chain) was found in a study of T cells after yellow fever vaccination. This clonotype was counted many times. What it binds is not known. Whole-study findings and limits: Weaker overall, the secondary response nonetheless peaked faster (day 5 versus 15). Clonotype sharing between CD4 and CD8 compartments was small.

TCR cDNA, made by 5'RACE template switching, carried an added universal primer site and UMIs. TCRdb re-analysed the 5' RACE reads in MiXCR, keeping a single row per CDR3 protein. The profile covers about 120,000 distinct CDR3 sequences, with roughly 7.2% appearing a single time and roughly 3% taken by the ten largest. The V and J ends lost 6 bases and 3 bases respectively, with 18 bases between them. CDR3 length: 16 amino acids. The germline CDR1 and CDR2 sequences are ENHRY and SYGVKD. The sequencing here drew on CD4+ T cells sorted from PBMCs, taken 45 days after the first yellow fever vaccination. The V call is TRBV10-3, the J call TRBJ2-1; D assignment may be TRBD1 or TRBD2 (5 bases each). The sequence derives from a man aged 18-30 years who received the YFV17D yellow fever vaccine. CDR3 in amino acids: CAISSRGRSLYNEQFF. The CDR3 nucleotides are TGTGCCATCAGCAGCCGGGGCCGCTCCCTCTACAATGAGCAGTTCTTC.